The sequence of this T cell receptor beta chain was determined in a study of cytomegalovirus exposure and HLA in healthy donors. The PCR employed 60 Vbeta primers together with 13 Jbeta primers. The method was immunoSEQ multiplex PCR; TCRdb's version includes in-frame clones alone and lacks a portion of them. The sample has 60,000 or so clones; 55% to 75% are singletons. Source material: PBMCs. This receptor was taken from a man aged 35-49 years in good health and CMV-seropositive.

Here the CDR3 reads CASYPGAGGYGYTF. The CDR3 nucleotides are TGTGCCAGCTACCCCGGGGCAGGGGGCTATGGCTACACCTTC. The rearrangement joins TRBV6-6 to TRBJ1-2, with 7 bases identical to TRBD1. V shed 8 bases, J shed 4 bases, and the junction held 10 bases outside the gene matches. The CDR3 runs 14 residues. CDR1 MNHNY and CDR2 SVGAGI come from the germline V gene (reference sequence).